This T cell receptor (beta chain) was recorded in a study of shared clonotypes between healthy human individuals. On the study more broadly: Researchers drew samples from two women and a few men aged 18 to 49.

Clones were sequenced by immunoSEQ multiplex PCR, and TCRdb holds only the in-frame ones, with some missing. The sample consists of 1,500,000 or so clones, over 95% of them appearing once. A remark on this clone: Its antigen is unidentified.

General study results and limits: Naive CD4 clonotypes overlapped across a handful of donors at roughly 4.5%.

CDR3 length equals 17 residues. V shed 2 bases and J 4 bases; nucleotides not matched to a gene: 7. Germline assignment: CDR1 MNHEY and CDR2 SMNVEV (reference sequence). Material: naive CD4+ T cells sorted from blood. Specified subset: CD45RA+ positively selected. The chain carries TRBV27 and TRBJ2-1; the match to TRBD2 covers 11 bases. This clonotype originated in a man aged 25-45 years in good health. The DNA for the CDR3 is TGTGCCAGCAGTTTAATTACTCTAGCGGGAGGTTACAATGAGCAGTTCTTC. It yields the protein CASSLITLAGGYNEQFF.